The TCR beta chain under discussion was sequenced for a study of T cell responses to AZD1222 COVID-19 vaccine. Study results and caveats: The study sampled repertoires only after the peak T cell response. Donor demographics were predominantly white British with a female majority; clonal diversity may be underestimated. Nearly half of the spike-specific TCRs reportedly recognize variant regions that carry no mutations. Of the AZD1222 recipients, only five or six were seropositive at baseline.

TCRdb keeps only in-frame clones here, not all; method: immunoSEQ multiplex PCR. The sample yields 110,000 to 150,000 clones, approximately 93% seen once. Trimming pared 3 bases from V and 8 bases from J, leaving 11 bases between. In germline, CDR1 is SGHAT, CDR2 FQNNGV. The CDR3 is made up of 13 amino acids. Concerning this clone: Its antigen is unidentified.

The specimen comprised peripheral blood, sampled after recovery from COVID-19. V is TRBV11-2 and J is TRBJ2-1; D remains ambiguous. This receptor was identified in an adult who had recovered from COVID-19. The CDR3 nucleotides are TGTGCCAGCAGCTTGGGCCTTAGGGATGAGCAGTTCTTC. This codes for CASSLGLRDEQFF.